This T cell receptor (beta chain) is drawn from a study of T cell responses to AZD1222 COVID-19 vaccine. Study-wide points: Most donors were white British, females outnumbered males, and clonal diversity was possibly underestimated.

Sequenced by immunoSEQ multiplex PCR; TCRdb stores in-frame clones only, minus some. The sample includes about 70,000 clones, around four fifths of them seen just once. Germline V lookup: CDR1 ENHRY, CDR2 SYGVKD. Trimming removed 3 bases from V and 4 bases from J, with 5 bases in between. The CDR3 has 12 residues. With respect to this clone: The antigen remains unidentified.

Sequences were derived from peripheral blood, sampled 28 days after the second AZD1222 dose. J is TRBJ2-3 and V is TRBV10-3; D not resolved. This TCR came from an adult who received the AZD1222 COVID-19 vaccine. CDR3 sequence: CAISDRADTQYF. CDR3 coding DNA: TGTGCCATCAGTGACCGGGCAGATACGCAGTATTTT.